This is a list of T cell receptor beta chains from one sample in a study of Tregs in tolerant kidney transplant recipients. The repertoire was sequenced with immunoSEQ multiplex PCR; TCRdb's copy has only in-frame clones and lacks some. In the table there are over 60,000 clones, nearly 98% of which are singletons. The starting material was CD4+ T cells from blood, obtained before the transplant. The receptors were gathered from a human donor who received a combined kidney and bone marrow transplant. The CDR3 runs from the conserved cysteine through the conserved F or W. A D gene is named only where the DNA matches it firmly.

j_call d_call v_call cdr3_aa cdr3_nt
TRBJ2-6 TRBD1 TRBV6-6 CASTQGAQGANVLTF TGTGCCAGCACCCAGGGGGCGCAAGGGGCCAACGTCCTGACTTTC
TRBJ2-1 . TRBV7-3 CASSLTSASSYNEQFF TGTGCCAGCAGCTTAACTAGCGCGAGCTCCTACAATGAGCAGTTCTTC
TRBJ1-6 . TRBV10-3 CAIRGLDNSPLHF TGTGCCATACGGGGACTGGATAATTCACCCCTCCACTTT
TRBJ2-4 . TRBV15 CATSRVGGSKNIQYF TGTGCCACCAGCAGAGTTGGAGGTTCCAAAAACATTCAGTACTTC
TRBJ1-3 TRBD1 TRBV5-4 CASSRVPGQGNTIYF TGTGCCAGCAGCCGAGTTCCGGGACAGGGAAACACCATATATTTT
TRBJ2-7 TRBD2 TRBV18 CASSPGTSGRLEQYF TGTGCCAGCTCACCGGGGACTAGCGGGAGACTCGAGCAGTACTTC
TRBJ2-2 . TRBV30 CAWTTLNTGELFF TGTGCCTGGACGACATTGAACACCGGGGAGCTGTTTTTT
TRBJ2-7 . TRBV2 CASSRGQIYEQYF TGTGCCAGCAGTAGGGGACAAATTTACGAGCAGTACTTC
TRBJ1-2 TRBD1 TRBV2 CASSGTGDYGYTF TGTGCCAGCAGTGGGACAGGTGACTATGGCTACACCTTC
TRBJ2-5 TRBD1 TRBV6-1 CASRARDRRETQYF TGTGCCAGCAGAGCTAGGGACAGAAGGGAGACCCAGTACTTC
TRBJ1-1 . TRBV29-1 CSVRGSNTEAFF TGCAGCGTTAGGGGATCGAACACTGAAGCTTTCTTT
TRBJ1-1 TRBD1 TRBV6-5 CASSSQQGAGSEAFF TGTGCCAGCAGTTCTCAACAGGGGGCTGGCTCTGAAGCTTTCTTT
TRBJ2-1 . TRBV7-9 CASSLDRRIQPYNEQFF TGTGCCAGCAGCTTAGATCGCAGGATCCAACCCTACAATGAGCAGTTCTTC
TRBJ2-1 . TRBV11-2 CASQKDSYNEQFF TGTGCCAGCCAAAAGGACAGCTACAATGAGCAGTTCTTC